Given below is one TCR beta chain in context. Cohorts were assigned according to the clinical history that participants reported. Per the authors' pipeline: Reference gene primer amplification yielded estimated nucleated cell counts. Sequenced by immunoSEQ multiplex PCR; TCRdb stores in-frame clones only, minus some. V, J and clone size reflect that table, while D and trimming were determined from the DNA. The sample includes some 300,000 clones, roughly 90% of them seen just once. These data are taken from a study of blood T cell repertoires in COVID-19. The TCR was taken from a woman under 40 who had recovered from COVID-19. Sequenced: PBMCs or T cells enriched from blood (not recorded which).

The CDR3 sequence is CASSRGGRMGDTQYF. CDR3 coding DNA: TGTGCCAGCAGCCGGGGGGGTCGAATGGGAGATACGCAGTATTTT. This sequence joins TRBV7-3 and TRBJ2-3; 8 positions agree with TRBD2. Germline V gene lookup returns CDR1 SGHTA and CDR2 FQGTGA. The CDR3 has 15 amino acids. The J segment lost 5 bases and the V segment lost 5 bases, leaving 9 bases of the junction unmatched.